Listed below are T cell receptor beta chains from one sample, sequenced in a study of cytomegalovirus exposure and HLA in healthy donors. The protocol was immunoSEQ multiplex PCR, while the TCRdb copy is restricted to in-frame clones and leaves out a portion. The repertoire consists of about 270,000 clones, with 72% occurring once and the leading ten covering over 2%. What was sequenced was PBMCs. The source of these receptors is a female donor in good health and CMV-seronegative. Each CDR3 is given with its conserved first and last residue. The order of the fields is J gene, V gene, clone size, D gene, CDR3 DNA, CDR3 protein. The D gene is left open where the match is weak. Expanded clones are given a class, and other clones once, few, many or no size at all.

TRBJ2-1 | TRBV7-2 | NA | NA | TGTGCCAGCAGCTTTGGCGAGGGCCCACGCTCCTACAATGAGCAGTTCTTC | CASSFGEGPRSYNEQFF
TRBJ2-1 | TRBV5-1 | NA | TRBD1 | TGCGCCAGCAGCTTGAGGACAGGACTTACCAGCTCCTACAATGAGCAGTTCTTC | CASSLRTGLTSSYNEQFF
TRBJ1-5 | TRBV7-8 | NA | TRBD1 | TGTGCCAGCAGGGCCGGGACAGGGGCCCAGTATAGCAATCAGCCCCAGCATTTT | CASRAGTGAQYSNQPQHF
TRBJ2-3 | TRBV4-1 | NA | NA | TGCGCCAGCAGCCAAGGTTCTACCCCTTACCGCACAGATACGCAGTATTTT | CASSQGSTPYRTDTQYF
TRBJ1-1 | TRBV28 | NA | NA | TGTGCCAGCAGTTTATGGAGGTCGGACACTGAAGCTTTCTTT | CASSLWRSDTEAFF
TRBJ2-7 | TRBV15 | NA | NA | TGTGCCACCAGCAGAGATCTCGGGGGAATCGGCTACGAGCAGTACTTC | CATSRDLGGIGYEQYF
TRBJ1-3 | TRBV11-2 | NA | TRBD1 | TGTGCCAGCAGCTTCGAGGGGGCGGGTGGAAACACCATATATTTT | CASSFEGAGGNTIYF
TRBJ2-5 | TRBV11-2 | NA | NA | TGTGCCAGCAGCTTAAGGGGGGGGGACTCGGCTCCGCTGGAGACCCAGTACTTC | CASSLRGGDSAPLETQYF
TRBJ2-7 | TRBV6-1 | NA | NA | TGTGCCAGCAGGACAGGTTCCTCCTACGAGCAGTACTTC | CASRTGSSYEQYF
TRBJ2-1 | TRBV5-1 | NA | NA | TGCGCCAGCAGTCCGAGCGGAAGCTCCTACAATGAGCAGTTCTTC | CASSPSGSSYNEQFF
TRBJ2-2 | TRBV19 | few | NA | TGTGCCAGTAGTATATCGGGTCTCACCGGGGAGCTGTTTTTT | CASSISGLTGELFF
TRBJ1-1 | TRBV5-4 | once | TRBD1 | TGTGCCAGCAGCGTGGACAGGGGACGTACTGAAGCTTTCTTT | CASSVDRGRTEAFF
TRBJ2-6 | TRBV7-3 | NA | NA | TGTGCCAGCAGCTCGTACCCAGGGACTTGGGCCAACGTCCTGACTTTC | CASSSYPGTWANVLTF
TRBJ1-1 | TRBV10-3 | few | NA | TGTGCCGCAGGCCCGAACACTGAAGCTTTCTTT | CAAGPNTEAFF
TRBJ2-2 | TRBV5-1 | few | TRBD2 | TGCGCCAGCAGCTTGAGCGGGACTTCGAACACCGGGGAGCTGTTTTTT | CASSLSGTSNTGELFF
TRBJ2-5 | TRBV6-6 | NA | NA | TGTGCCAGCAGTTTCCTAGCGAGAATCGAGACCCAGTACTTC | CASSFLARIETQYF
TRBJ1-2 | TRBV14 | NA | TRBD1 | TGTGCCAGCAGCCAAGAGGACAGGGGTCAACGCTACACCTTC | CASSQEDRGQRYTF
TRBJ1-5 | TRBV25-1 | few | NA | TGTGCCAGCAGTGACGAGTATAGCAATCAGCCCCAGCATTTT | CASSDEYSNQPQHF
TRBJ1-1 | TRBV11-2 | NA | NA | TGTGCCAGCAGCCCACAAATGAACACTGAAGCTTTCTTT | CASSPQMNTEAFF
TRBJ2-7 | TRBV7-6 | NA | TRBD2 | TGTGCCAGCAGCTTAGCCCGGGAGGGCTACGAGCAGTACTTC | CASSLAREGYEQYF
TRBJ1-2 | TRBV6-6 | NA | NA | TGTGCCAGCAGTTACAACAGGGCGGACTATGGCTACACCTTC | CASSYNRADYGYTF
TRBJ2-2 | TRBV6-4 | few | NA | TGTGCCAGCAGTGACTCAGGGGGAGAGCCCGGGGAGCTGTTTTTT | CASSDSGGEPGELFF
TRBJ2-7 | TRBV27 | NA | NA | TGTGCCAGCGCTAGGACGACAGGTAACTCCTACGAGCAGTACTTC | CASARTTGNSYEQYF
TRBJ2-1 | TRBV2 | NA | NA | TGTGCCAGCGTGGTCGGCAATGAGCAGTTCTTC | CASVVGNEQFF
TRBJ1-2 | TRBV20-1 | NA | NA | TGCAGTGCTAGAGATATGTATGGCTACACCTTC | CSARDMYGYTF
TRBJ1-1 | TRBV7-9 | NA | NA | TGTGCCAGCAGCTTATCACGCGACACTGAAGCTTTCTTT | CASSLSRDTEAFF
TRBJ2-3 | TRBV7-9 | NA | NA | TGTGCCAGCAGCTCCCGACTAGGTCCAGATACGCAGTATTTT | CASSSRLGPDTQYF
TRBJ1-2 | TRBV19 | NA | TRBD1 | TGTGCCAGTAGCTATCGGACAGGGGAGGGCTACACCTTC | CASSYRTGEGYTF
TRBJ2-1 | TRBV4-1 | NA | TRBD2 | TGCGCCAGCAGCCACTCCGGGACTAGCGGGACGGAGGAGCAGTTCTTC | CASSHSGTSGTEEQFF
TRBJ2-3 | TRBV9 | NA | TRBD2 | TGTGCCAGCAGCGTAGAGGGACTAGCGGCCTCGGGCACAGATACGCAGTATTTT | CASSVEGLAASGTDTQYF
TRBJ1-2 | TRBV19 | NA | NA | TGTGCCAGTAGTCCTATCTTCCAGGCGAACTATGGCTACACCTTC | CASSPIFQANYGYTF
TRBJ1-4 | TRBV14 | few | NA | TGTGCCAGCAGCCAAGAAAGGACAGTGAATGAAAAACTGTTTTTT | CASSQERTVNEKLFF
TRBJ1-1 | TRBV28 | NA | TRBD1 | TGTGCCAGCAGTTCCGGTGGGACAGGGGACACTGAAGCTTTCTTT | CASSSGGTGDTEAFF
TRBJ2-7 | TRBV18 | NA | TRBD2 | TGTGCCAGCTCACCATCACTAGCGGGAGCCTACGAGCAGTACTTC | CASSPSLAGAYEQYF
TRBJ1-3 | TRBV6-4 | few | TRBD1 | TGTGCCAGCAGTGAAGCGACAGGGTCCGGAAACACCATATATTTT | CASSEATGSGNTIYF
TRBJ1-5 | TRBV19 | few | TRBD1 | TGTGCCAGTAGTATAGGTCAGGACAGGGGGCCACATCAGCCCCAGCATTTT | CASSIGQDRGPHQPQHF
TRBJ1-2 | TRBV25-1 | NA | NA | TGTGCCAGCTCGGGACTTGGCTACACCTTC | CASSGLGYTF
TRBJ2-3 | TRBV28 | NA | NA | TGTGCCAGCAGTTACTCAACTAGCACAGATACGCAGTATTTT | CASSYSTSTDTQYF
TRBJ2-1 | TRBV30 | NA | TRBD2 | TGTGCCTGGAGTCGGGGACTAGCGGGGGTCAATGAGCAGTTCTTC | CAWSRGLAGVNEQFF
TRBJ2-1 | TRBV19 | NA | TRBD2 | TGTGCCAGTAGCCTCCCCGGACTAGCGGGAGCCATTAATGAGCAGTTCTTC | CASSLPGLAGAINEQFF
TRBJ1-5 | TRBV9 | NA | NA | TGTGCCAGCAGTCGTTTGGGAGATTCCAATCAGCCCCAGCATTTT | CASSRLGDSNQPQHF
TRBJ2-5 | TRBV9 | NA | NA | TGTGCCAGCAGCGTTTCCAGCCAAGAGACCCAGTACTTC | CASSVSSQETQYF
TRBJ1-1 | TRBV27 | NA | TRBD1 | TGTGCCAGCAGTTTACGGGACAGGGGGCCGGACACTGAAGCTTTCTTT | CASSLRDRGPDTEAFF
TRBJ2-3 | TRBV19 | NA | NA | TGTGCCAGTAGTAGCTATAGACAGGTTATCGACACAGATACGCAGTATTTT | CASSSYRQVIDTDTQYF
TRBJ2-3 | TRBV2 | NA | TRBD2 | TGTGCCAGCAGACAGACCAACGAAGTAGCGGGGGGCACAGATACGCAGTATTTT | CASRQTNEVAGGTDTQYF
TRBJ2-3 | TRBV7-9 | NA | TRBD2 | TGTGCCAGCAGCTGGTTGGGGGGGGCAGATACGCAGTATTTT | CASSWLGGADTQYF
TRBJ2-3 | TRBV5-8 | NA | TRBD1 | TGTGCCAGCAGCTTGGGAGTGGGGACAGGGTCGGGCACAGATACGCAGTATTTT | CASSLGVGTGSGTDTQYF